This T cell receptor (beta chain) came from a study of cytotoxic CD8 clonotypes in ibrutinib-treated CLL. General observations from the study: Clonality climbed at ibrutinib response, then dropped toward baseline at progression. Public clonotypes were uncommon and contracted or stayed stable on treatment.

About this clone itself: Its antigen is not identified. In the same sample, other DNA sequences code for this CDR3.

From germline, CDR1 is MNHEY and CDR2 SMNVEV (reference sequence). The CDR3 covers 13 residues. Trimming pared 3 bases from V and 2 bases from J, leaving 7 bases between. Depths of 1 in 200,000 to 1 in 1 million T cells were the sequencing target. Sequenced by immunoSEQ multiplex PCR; TCRdb stores in-frame clones only, minus some. The sample includes approximately 320,000 clones, about 64% seen only once; the top ten take 6% to 6.5%. The TCR beta libraries used around 2.2 micrograms of genomic DNA that came from cryopreserved PBMCs. Sequenced material: PBMCs, taken after 36 months of ibrutinib treatment. The sequence came from a human donor with chronic lymphocytic leukemia. The chain recombines TRBV27 with TRBJ1-2, with no clear D. This CDR3 reads CASSFVGNYGYTF. The CDR3 DNA sequence: TGTGCCAGCAGTTTCGTCGGGAACTATGGCTACACCTTC.